The present entry profiles one TCR beta chain with its context. Its antigen specificity is not known. Base qualities were left out, and no much larger clone turns up one base away. What the time point label conveys for this sample: progressive disease on ibrutinib. For TCR beta library preparation, about 2 micrograms of genomic DNA were extracted from the cryopreserved PBMCs. Longitudinal blood samples from CLL patients receiving ibrutinib monotherapy were subjected to high-throughput TCR beta sequencing. The patients were enrolled in a single-center, open-label phase 2 trial of ibrutinib monotherapy. The sample originates from a study of cytotoxic CD8 clonotypes in ibrutinib-treated CLL (dated by TCRdb to the early 2020s). With regard to the full study: The cohort included some 14 treatment-naive and some 10 relapsed/refractory patients; about 17 were IGHV unmutated. Partial responses were observed in around 25 patients and complete responses in 2; after a median follow-up of around 68 months, remission was maintained in 15 or so patients and progression was observed in about twelve. The response samples were drawn at a median of 12 months into treatment, with a range of about 6 to 36 months. An average of around 260,000 productive templates and 80,000 to 100,000 productive rearrangements was obtained per sample. Longitudinal samples were obtainable from about 30% of the roughly 86 participants in the trial. Cryopreserved peripheral blood mononuclear cells were collected before treatment, at response, and at either disease progression or sustained remission. Patients were still on ibrutinib when every remission and progressive disease sample was collected. What the research found in general, with its limitations: Baseline clonality was found to be higher than that of age-matched healthy donors and was strongly correlated with circulating CD8+ T-cell counts. Sustained-remission and progressing patients did not have matched sampling times, and lymph node repertoires were not examined. Public clonotypes were rare and either contracted or stayed stable during treatment, and the rise in clonality at ibrutinib response reflected the expansion of private clonotypes. An increase in clonality was observed at ibrutinib response, with clonality remaining stable during sustained remission and falling back toward baseline at progression.

The goal of deep resolution MiSeq sequencing was a depth between 1 in 1 million and 1 in 200,000 T cells, and coverage averaged 10x per clonotype. The immunoSEQ hsTCRB Kit was used to generate TCR beta libraries. As for the original processing: ImmunoSEQ Data Assistant and ImmunoSEQ Analyzer were used for data analysis, and V, D and J genes were assigned according to IMGT definitions. Clonality, which ranges from 0 to 1, was calculated as one minus the normalized Shannon entropy of productive rearrangement frequencies. Only overrepresented clonotypes making up at least 0.05% of each patient's repertoire were included in the public clonotype analysis. Roughly 13 age-matched healthy donor repertoires from immuneACCESS served as clonality controls. TCRdb mirrors the immuneACCESS table, restricted to in-frame sequences. Some clones are absent from its copies; in checked studies, under half trace to an unresolved V gene, and the reason for the others is unknown. The DNA gave D and trimming, while V, J and clone size come from that table. Counted in this sample were approximately 24,000 clones; roughly 69% of them appeared once. The ten largest account for approximately 50% of the sample.

The clonotype comes from a human donor with chronic lymphocytic leukemia. Source: PBMCs, taken at disease progression, from a patient treated with ibrutinib.

CDR3 loop: CASLPDGYSGNTIYF. In nucleotide form, the sequence is TGTGCCAGCTTGCCGGACGGTTACTCTGGAAACACCATATATTTT. Recombination linked TRBV2 to TRBJ1-3; the D gene assignment is ambiguous. According to the germline V gene, CDR1 reads SNHLY and CDR2 reads FYNNEI. A distance of 14 bases separates the germline ends of V and J, which lose 8 bases and 0 bases respectively. The CDR3 sequence holds 15 residues, the cysteine and phenylalanine included. Just the 45-base CDR3 DNA is kept, in frame starting at base 1.